The sequence of this TCR beta chain was determined in a study of regulatory T cells in long-lasting Graves disease. Sequencing libraries for TCR beta were prepared with iRepertoire HTBI primers and Arm-PCR of CDR3 regions. TCRdb re-derived calls from the multiplex PCR reads in MiXCR, one entry per CDR3 protein. The sample contains about 660,000 distinct CDR3 sequences, 30% of which appear only once. Noted time point: persistent/refractory GD, antithyroid drugs over 5 years with positive TRAb. RNA extracted from PBMCs served as the sequencing template. This clonotype was observed a handful of times. This material consisted of peripheral blood mononuclear cells (PBMCs), taken when the disease was refractory, from a patient treated with antithyroid drugs. The receptor's source is a female donor with Graves disease.

In DNA, the CDR3 is TGTGCCAGCAGTTCGATAGCGGGCTACGAGCAGTACTTC. Translation gives CASSSIAGYEQYF. V is TRBV12-3 or TRBV12-4 and J is TRBJ2-7, with 7 bases identical to TRBD2. Trimming cost V 4 bases and J 3 bases; bases outside gene matches: 3. This CDR3 spans 13 amino acids.